This T cell receptor (beta chain) was retrieved from a study of cytomegalovirus exposure and HLA in healthy donors. Study overall: Among several hundred genotyped donors, around 81% fell in the Caucasian-associated ancestry cluster. Study-wide findings and caveats: Specificity for CMV antigens was confirmed in vitro for a few of the CMV-associated chains.

Nominally healthy donors provided the samples, though records likely missed some immune exposures. CDR3 size: 15 residues. V lost 4 bases and J lost 9; bases outside the gene matches: 10. Germline V gives CDR1 MGHRA, CDR2 YSYEKL. It was with 60 Vbeta and 13 Jbeta primers that the PCR ran. Study processing details: A follow-up analysis tallied around 80 million unique TCR beta chains, roughly 9.9 million shared. Profiling relied on immunoSEQ multiplex PCR, and the TCRdb table lists in-frame clones only, not all of them. V and J calls and clone size are as listed in that table; D and trimming were resolved from the DNA. The table shows some 200,000 clones, with about 89% occurring only once. Note on this clone: Its target is unknown.

This TCR was sampled from a woman aged 18-30 years in good health and CMV-seronegative. Sequencing was performed on PBMCs. This chain joins TRBV4-1 and TRBJ2-1, with TRBD1 identical over 9 bases. The CDR3 spells CASSPGQGPRGEQFF. The DNA for the CDR3 is TGCGCCAGCAGCCCCGGACAGGGGCCAAGGGGTGAGCAGTTCTTC.